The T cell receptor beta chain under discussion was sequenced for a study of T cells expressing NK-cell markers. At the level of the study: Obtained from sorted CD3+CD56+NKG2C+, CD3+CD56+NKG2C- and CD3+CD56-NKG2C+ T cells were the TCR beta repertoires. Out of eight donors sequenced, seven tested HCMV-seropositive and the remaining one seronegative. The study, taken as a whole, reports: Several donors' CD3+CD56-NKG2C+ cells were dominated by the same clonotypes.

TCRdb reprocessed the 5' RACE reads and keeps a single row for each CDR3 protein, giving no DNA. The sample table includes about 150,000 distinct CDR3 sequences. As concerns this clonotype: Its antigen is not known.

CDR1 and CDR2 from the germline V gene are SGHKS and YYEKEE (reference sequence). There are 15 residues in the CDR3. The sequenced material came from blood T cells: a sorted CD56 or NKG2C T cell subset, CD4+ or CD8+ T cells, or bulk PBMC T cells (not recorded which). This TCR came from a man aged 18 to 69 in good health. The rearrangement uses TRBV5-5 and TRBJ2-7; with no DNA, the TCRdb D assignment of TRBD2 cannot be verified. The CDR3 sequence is CASSLESTGGYEQYF.